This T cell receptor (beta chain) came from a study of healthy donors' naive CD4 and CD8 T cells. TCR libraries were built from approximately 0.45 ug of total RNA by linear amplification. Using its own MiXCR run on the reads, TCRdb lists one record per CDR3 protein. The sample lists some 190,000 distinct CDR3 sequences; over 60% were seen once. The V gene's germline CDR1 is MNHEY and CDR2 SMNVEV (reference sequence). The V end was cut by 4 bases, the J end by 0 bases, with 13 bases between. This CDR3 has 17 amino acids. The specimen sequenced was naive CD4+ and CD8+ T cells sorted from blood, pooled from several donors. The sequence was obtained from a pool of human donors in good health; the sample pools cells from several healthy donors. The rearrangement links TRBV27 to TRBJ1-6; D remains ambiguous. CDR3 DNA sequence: TGTGCCAGCAGTTCCAGACACTTTTCCTCCTATAATTCACCCCTCCACTTT. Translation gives CASSSRHFSSYNSPLHF.